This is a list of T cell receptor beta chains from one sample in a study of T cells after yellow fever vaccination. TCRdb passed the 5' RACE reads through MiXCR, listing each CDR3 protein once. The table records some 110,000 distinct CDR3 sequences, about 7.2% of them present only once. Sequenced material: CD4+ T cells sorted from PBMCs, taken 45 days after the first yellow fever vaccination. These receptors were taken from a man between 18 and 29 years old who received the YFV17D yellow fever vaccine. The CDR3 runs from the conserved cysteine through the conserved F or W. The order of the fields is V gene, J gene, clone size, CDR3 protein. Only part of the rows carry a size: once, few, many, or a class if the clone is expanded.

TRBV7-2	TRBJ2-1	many	CASSQGRAYNEQFF
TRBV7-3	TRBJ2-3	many	CASSLWASGGTSTDTQYF
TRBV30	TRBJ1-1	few	CAWSVQGMNTEAFF
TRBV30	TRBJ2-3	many	CAWSGRQGADTQYF
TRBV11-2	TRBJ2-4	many	CASSSGTQNIQYF
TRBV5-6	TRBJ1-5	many	CASSLRGIMNRQPQHF
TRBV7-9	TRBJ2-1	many	CASSLRRGSYNEQFF
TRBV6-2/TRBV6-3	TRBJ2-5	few	CASSSREETQYF
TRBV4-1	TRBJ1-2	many	CASSQGLYGYTF
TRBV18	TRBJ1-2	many	CASSPDAVYGYTF
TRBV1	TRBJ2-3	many	CTSSQELAGDTDTQYF
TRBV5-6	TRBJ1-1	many	CASSKRGRDTEAFF
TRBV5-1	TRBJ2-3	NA	CASSPGWSSTDTQYF
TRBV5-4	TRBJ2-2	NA	CASRPDPNTGELFF
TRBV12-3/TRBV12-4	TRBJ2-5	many	CASSRTGLGETQYF
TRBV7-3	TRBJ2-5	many	CASSLGRRFQETQYF
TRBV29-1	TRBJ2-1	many	CSARVGIIGEQFF
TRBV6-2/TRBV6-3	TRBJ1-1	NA	CASSYYSQGTEAFF
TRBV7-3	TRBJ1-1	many	CASKGRYSEAFF
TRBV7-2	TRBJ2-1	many	CASSSNIAGGNNEQFF
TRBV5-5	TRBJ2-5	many	CASSGGLGPQETQYF
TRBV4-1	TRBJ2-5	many	CASSQRRDTLPGETQYF
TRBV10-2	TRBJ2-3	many	CASTTPGTDTQYF
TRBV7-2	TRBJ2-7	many	CASSLGRESYEQYF
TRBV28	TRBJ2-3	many	CASSLGHRTDTQYF
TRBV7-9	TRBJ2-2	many	CASSPTSSGELFF
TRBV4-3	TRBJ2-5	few	CASSQLAGTSGLGVGETQYF
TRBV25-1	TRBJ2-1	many	CASSEALGTGGYNEQFF
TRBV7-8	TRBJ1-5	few	CASSLPGPNYQPQHF
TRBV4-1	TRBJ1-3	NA	CASSQGLQERGNTIYF
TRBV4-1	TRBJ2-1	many	CASSSWPKGSSSYNEQFF
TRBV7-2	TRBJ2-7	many	CASSFLAGGPYEQYF
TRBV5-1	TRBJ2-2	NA	CASSSVPLGGNTGELFF
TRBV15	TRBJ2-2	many	CATSRDLQGAGELFF
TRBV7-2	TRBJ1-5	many	CASSATGISNQPQHF
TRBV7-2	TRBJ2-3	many	CASSRRRVTDTQYF
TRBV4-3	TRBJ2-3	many	CASSQDSRGQGTDTQYF
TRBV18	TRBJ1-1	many	CASSPRSGEVTEAFF
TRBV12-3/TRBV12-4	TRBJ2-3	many	CASRYPRQGVSSDTQYF
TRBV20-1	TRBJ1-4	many	CSARPGPDEKLFF
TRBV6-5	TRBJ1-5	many	CASSYRGTGGQPQHF
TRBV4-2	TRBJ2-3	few	CASSQSYSVPPDTQYF
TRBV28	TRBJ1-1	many	CASSFWGAENTEAFF
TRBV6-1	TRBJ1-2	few	CASSDLALYGYTF
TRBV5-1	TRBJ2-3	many	CASRADADTQYF
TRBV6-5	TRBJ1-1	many	CASSSNRRNTEAFF
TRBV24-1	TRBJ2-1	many	CATSDLAGGFHYNEQFF
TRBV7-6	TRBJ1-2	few	CASSPQPGTYGYTF
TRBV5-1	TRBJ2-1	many	CASSRSSLARRYNEQFF
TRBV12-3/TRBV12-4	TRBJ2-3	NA	CASSRGGHDTHYF
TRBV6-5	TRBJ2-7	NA	CASSRLGEQYF
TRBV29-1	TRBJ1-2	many	CSGSRDRDHGYTF
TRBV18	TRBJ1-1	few	CASSPRGWATEAFF
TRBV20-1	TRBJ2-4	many	CSARSTRGVTGIQYF
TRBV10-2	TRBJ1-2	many	CASWDAGGQGRGYNYGYTF
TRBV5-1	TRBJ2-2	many	CASSLDGQGTGELFF